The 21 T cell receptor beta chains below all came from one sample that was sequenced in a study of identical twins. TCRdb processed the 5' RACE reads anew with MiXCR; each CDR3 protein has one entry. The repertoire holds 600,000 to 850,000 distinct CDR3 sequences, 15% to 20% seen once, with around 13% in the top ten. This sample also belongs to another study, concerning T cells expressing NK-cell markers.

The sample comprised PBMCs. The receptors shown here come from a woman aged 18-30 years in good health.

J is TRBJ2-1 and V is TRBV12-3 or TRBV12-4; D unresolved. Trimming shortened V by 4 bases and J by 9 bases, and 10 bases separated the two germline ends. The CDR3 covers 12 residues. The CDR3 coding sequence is TGTGCCAGCAGTTACCATACGGGTGAGCAGTTCTTC. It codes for CASSYHTGEQFF.

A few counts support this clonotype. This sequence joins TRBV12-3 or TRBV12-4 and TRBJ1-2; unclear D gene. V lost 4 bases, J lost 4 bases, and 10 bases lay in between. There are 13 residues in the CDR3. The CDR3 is CASSWGGGYGYTF. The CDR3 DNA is TGTGCCAGCAGTTGGGGAGGCGGCTATGGCTACACCTTC.

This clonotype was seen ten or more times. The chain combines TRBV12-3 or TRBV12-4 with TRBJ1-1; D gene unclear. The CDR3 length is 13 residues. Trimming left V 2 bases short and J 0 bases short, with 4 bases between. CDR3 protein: CASSLNLNTEAFF. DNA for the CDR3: TGTGCCAGCAGTTTAAATCTGAACACTGAAGCTTTCTTT.

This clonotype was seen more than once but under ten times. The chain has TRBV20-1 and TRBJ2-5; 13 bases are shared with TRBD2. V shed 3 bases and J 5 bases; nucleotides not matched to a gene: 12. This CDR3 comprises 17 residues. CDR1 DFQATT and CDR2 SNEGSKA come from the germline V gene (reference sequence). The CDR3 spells CSASPPGLAGRGETQYF. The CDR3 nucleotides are TGCAGTGCTAGCCCCCCGGGACTAGCGGGGAGGGGGGAGACCCAGTACTTC.

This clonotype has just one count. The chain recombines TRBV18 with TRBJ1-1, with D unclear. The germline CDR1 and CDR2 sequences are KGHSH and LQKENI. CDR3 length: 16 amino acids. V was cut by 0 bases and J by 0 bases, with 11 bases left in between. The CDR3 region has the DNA TGTGCCAGCTCACCACCTCAAACAGCGATGAACACTGAAGCTTTCTTT. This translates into CASSPPQTAMNTEAFF.

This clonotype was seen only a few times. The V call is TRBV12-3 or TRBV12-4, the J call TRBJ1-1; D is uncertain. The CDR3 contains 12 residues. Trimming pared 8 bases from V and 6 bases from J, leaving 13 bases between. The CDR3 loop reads CASLWRRSEAFF. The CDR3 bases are TGTGCCAGCCTGTGGCGGCGGTCTGAAGCTTTCTTT.

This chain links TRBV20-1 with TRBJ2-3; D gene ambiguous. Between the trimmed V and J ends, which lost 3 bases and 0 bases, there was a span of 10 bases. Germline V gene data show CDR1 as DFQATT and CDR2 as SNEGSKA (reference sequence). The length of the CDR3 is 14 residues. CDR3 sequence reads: CSASHGPSTDTQYF. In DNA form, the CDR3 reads TGCAGTGCTAGTCACGGACCTAGCACAGATACGCAGTATTTT.

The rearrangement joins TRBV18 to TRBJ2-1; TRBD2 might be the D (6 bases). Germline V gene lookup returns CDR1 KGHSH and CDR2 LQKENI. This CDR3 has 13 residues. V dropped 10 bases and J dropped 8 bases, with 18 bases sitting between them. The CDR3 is CATPGEGRDEQFF. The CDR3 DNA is TGTGCCACCCCGGGAGAAGGTCGAGATGAGCAGTTCTTC.

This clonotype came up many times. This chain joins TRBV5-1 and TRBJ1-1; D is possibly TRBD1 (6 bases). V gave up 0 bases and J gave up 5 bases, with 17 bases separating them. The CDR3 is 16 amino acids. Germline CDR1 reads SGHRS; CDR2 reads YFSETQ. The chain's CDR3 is CASSLVTGTLLTEAFF. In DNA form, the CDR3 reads TGCGCCAGCAGCTTGGTCACCGGGACACTTCTGACTGAAGCTTTCTTT.

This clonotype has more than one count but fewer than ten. The CDR3 nucleotides read TGTGCCAGCAGTCCAAATAGCGGGGGGGCCCATGAGCAGTTCTTC. Protein product: CASSPNSGGAHEQFF. The gene calls are TRBV7-3 and TRBJ2-1; 11 bases fit TRBD2. With 6 bases clipped from V and 8 bases from J, the junction kept 9 bases outside the gene matches. The CDR3 has 15 residues. The germline V gene has CDR1 SGHTA and CDR2 FQGTGA.

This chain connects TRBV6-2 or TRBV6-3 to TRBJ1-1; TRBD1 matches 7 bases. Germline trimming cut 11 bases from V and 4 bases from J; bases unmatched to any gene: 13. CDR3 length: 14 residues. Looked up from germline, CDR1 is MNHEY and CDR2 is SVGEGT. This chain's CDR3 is CAGQDSEEGTEAFF. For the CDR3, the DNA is TGTGCCGGACAGGACAGTGAGGAAGGCACTGAAGCTTTCTTT.

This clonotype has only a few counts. Here the CDR3 reads CSARGQSVDTEAFF. The DNA of the CDR3 is TGCAGTGCTAGAGGACAGTCGGTTGACACTGAAGCTTTCTTT. The J gene is TRBJ1-1, the V gene TRBV20-1; D perhaps matches TRBD1 (5 bases). Germline assignment: CDR1 DFQATT and CDR2 SNEGSKA (reference sequence). There are 14 residues in the CDR3. Trimming cost V 1 base and J 3 bases, with 12 bases left between them.

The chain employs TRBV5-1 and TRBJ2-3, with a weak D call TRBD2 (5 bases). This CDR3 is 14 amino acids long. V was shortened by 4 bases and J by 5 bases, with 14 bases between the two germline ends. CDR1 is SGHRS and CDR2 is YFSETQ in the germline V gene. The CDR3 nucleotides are TGCGCCAGCAGCCCGGCCGAGGGAATAGATACGCAGTATTTT. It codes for CASSPAEGIDTQYF.

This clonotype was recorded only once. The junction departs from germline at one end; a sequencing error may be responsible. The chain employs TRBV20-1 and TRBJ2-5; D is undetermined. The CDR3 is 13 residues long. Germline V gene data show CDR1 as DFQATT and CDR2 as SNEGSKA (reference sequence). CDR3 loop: CSARDLLLQTRYF. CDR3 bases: TGCAGTGCTAGAGATCTGCTCCTCCAGACCCGGTATTTC.

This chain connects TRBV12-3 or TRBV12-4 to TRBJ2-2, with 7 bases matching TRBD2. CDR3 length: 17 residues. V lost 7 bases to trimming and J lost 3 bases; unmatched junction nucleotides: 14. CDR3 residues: CASIKDPAGWDTGELFF. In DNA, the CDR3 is TGTGCCAGCATAAAAGACCCAGCGGGATGGGACACCGGGGAGCTGTTTTTT.

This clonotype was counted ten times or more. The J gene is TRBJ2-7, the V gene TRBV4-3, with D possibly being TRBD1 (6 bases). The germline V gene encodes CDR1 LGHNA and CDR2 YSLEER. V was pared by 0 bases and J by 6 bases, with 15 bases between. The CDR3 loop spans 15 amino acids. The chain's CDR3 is CASSQDRTAGLEQYF. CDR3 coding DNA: TGCGCCAGCAGCCAAGATCGGACAGCCGGTCTCGAGCAGTACTTC.

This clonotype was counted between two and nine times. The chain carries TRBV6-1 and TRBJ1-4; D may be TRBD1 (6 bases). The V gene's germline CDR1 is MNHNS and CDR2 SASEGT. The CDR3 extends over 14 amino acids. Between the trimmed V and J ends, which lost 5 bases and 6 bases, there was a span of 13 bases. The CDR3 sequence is CASSPGTQHEKLFF. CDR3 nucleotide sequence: TGTGCCAGCAGTCCTGGGACACAACATGAAAAACTGTTTTTT.

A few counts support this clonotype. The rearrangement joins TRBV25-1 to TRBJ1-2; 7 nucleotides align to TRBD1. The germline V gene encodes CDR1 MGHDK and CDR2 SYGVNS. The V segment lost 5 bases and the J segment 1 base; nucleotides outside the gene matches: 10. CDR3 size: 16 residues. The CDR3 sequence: CASSRDRGHYNYGYTF. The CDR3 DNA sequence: TGTGCCAGCAGTCGGGACAGAGGACATTATAACTATGGCTACACCTTC.

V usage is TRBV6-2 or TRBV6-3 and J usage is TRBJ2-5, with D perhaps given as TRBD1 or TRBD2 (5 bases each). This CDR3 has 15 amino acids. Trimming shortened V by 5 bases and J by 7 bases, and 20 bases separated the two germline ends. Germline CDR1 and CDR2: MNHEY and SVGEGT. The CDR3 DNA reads TGTGCCAGCAGTCCCGGGACCACCTTTAGGTCGACCCAGTACTTC. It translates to CASSPGTTFRSTQYF.

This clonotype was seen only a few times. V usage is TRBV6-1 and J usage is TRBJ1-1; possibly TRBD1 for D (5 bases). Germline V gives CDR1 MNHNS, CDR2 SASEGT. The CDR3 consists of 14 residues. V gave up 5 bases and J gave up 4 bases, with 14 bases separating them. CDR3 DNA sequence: TGTGCCAGCAGTCCGGGGCAGAGGGGCACTGAAGCTTTCTTT. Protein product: CASSPGQRGTEAFF.

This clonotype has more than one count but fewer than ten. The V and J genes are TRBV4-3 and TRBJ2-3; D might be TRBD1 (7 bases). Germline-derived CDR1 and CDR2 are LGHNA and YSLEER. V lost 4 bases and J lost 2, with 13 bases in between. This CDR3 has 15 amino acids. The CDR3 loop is CASSRGDRFTDTQYF. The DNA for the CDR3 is TGCGCCAGCAGCCGGGGGGACAGATTCACAGATACGCAGTATTTT.